Listed here is a single T cell receptor (beta chain). The sample belongs to a study of identifying expanded T cells in peripheral blood. After removal of 5 bases from V and 6 bases from J, the junction contained 14 bases not matched to a gene. Germline loops: CDR1 SEHNR, CDR2 FQNEAQ (reference sequence). This CDR3 has 16 amino acids. During the collection period, no donor immune events like infections were recorded. Clones were sequenced by immunoSEQ multiplex PCR, and TCRdb holds only the in-frame ones, with some missing. Of 70,000 to 100,000 clones in the sample, about 88% were seen once. The genes are TRBV7-9 and TRBJ1-2, with TRBD1 matching 8 bases. The TCR comes from a person aged 18-70 years in good health. The sequenced material came from blood. CDR3: CASSPGGTGAVHGYTF. The CDR3 DNA follows: TGTGCCAGCAGCCCTGGGGGGACAGGAGCCGTCCATGGCTACACCTTC.